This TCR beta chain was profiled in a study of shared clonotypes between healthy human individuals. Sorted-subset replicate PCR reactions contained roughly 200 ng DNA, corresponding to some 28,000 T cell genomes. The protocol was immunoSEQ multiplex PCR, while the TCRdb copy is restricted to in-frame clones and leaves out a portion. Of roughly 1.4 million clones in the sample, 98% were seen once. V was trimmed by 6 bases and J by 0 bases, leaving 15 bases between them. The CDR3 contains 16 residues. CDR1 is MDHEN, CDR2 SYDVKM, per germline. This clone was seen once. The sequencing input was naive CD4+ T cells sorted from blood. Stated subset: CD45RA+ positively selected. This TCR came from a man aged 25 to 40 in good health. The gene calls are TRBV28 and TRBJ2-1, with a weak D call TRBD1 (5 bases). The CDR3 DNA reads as TGTGCCAGCAGCCCGCCAGGGATGAGCTCCTACAATGAGCAGTTCTTC. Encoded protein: CASSPPGMSSYNEQFF.